This T cell receptor beta chain emerged from a study of CD8+ T cells in alopecia areata (dated by TCRdb to 2017 to 2018). For the study in its entirety: The treated patients, all with moderate-to-severe alopecia areata, were enrolled in an open-label pilot trial of oral tofacitinib given at 5 to 10 mg twice daily. Patients received tofacitinib for 6 to 18 months and were then followed off drug for 6 months to check for delayed response and recurrence. For the treated patients, the SALT score, which quantifies what percentage of scalp surface area is affected, served as the measure of disease severity. High-throughput TCRbeta sequencing was used to examine T cell clonal expansion in alopecia areata in both the C3H/HeJ mouse model and human patients. Scalp tissue and sorted CD4+ and CD8+ peripheral blood T cells from patchy and totalis/universalis alopecia areata patients and from healthy controls were covered by human TCRbeta sequencing. Patients on tofacitinib were biopsied at baseline and after 4 and 24 weeks of treatment, and several of the patients also had a later scalp biopsy. Scalp clonality was compared across normal scalp (n=4), patchy alopecia areata scalp (n=8), and alopecia totalis/universalis scalp (n=8). RNA was obtained with the PAXgene miRNA kit for fixed scalp, the miRNeasy kit for PBMCs, and the RNeasy kit for mouse skin. immunoSEQ multiplex PCR using 35 Vbeta forward primers and 13 Jbeta reverse primers was used to amplify TCRbeta CDR3 regions. Overall study outcomes, separate from this receptor: With tofacitinib, both scalp clonality and the number of expanded CD8+ clones among the top 100 scalp clones went down significantly. During tofacitinib treatment, many expanded lesional clones remained in scalp and blood, and this persistence may partly explain relapse after treatment is stopped. Scalp TCR repertoire analysis is complicated because resident alphabeta T cells in normal human skin are also sequenced, whereas mouse skin is dominated by gammadelta T cells. Compared with normal scalp, lesional scalp had higher clonality and more expanded CD8+ clones, particularly in alopecia totalis/universalis, a pattern that suggests antigenic drive. Shared TCR sequences between patients were less evident than in mice, which may be partly attributable to HLA diversity in the patient population. Because the treated cohort was small and had just a single nonresponder, larger studies are needed to establish links between baseline CD8+ expansion and response.

What the time point label conveys for this sample: less than 30 weeks on oral tofacitinib. Reading the label with the study, this specimen's treatment or condition is: oral pan-JAK inhibitor, 5-10 mg twice daily. Lesional scalp punch biopsies and peripheral blood were collected from alopecia areata patients. PBMCs were separated by density centrifugation and stained for CD3, CD4 and CD8, after which CD4+ and CD8+ T cells were sorted on a FACSAria. About this clone itself: This clone's antigen is unknown. No per-base quality is available; no much larger clone lies one base away.

Between the V and J ends, shortened by 7 bases and 7 bases respectively, the junction contains 16 bases. The cysteine opens and the phenylalanine closes a CDR3 of 13 amino acids. The only DNA kept is the CDR3, 39 bases in frame from the first base. CDR1 MNHEY and CDR2 SMNVEV were looked up in the germline V gene (reference sequence). Library prep was done by the immunoSEQ multiplex PCR assay. RNA was extracted from all samples and reverse transcribed into cDNA, which served as template for TCR sequencing. SuperScript III was used to make first-strand cDNA, primed with a 2:1 mix of oligo-dT and random hexamers. A synthetic immune receptor repertoire was used to assess amplification bias, and residual bias was removed computationally. The study's processing was this. Raw reads were preprocessed to remove errors, and CDR3 was defined according to IMGT conventions as the region from the conserved cysteine to phenylalanine. To get clonality, Shannon entropy was normalized by log2 of the number of productive unique TCRs and the result was subtracted from 1. Scalp TCRbeta sequences were cross-referenced with sorted blood CD4 and CD8 repertoires so that the CD4 or CD8 identity of scalp clones could be inferred. TCRdb's version of the immuneACCESS table is confined to in-frame rearrangements and falls short of the full clone set. An unresolved V gene accounts for under half of the shortfall where checked; the remainder is of unknown origin. From that table come the V and J calls and clone size; the DNA was used to work out D and trimming. The sample table contains 110,000 or so clones; only one count was recorded for approximately 55% of them. The top ten clones comprise about 3.7% of the sample.

The chain is encoded by TRBV27 joined to TRBJ1-2; possibly the D gene is TRBD1, per 6 matching bases. The sequences come from CD4+ T cells sorted from blood, collected at week 24, from a patient treated with tofacitinib. This sequence was found in a human donor with alopecia areata. This receptor carries the CDR3 CASKLQGGSGYTF. The bases read TGTGCCAGCAAGCTACAGGGTGGAAGTGGCTACACCTTC.